This T cell receptor beta chain emerged from a study of beta chain features in type 1 diabetes (dated by TCRdb to 2017 to 2018). Looking at the study overall: No differences in mean age, gender distribution, total cell number or subset yield were found between patients and healthy donors. A total of 90 million to 120 million sorted cells were examined across all samples, and a strong correlation was observed between cell number per subset and RNA yield. Whereas all 30 or so donors provided naive and central memory subsets, regulatory and stem cell-like memory subsets were isolated from just 8 patients and about eight healthy donors. In the study, TCRB repertoires of sorted circulating CD4+ T cell subsets from recently diagnosed type 1 diabetes patients were compared with those of matched healthy donors. Paper-wide results and their limitations: Naive, central memory and regulatory TCRB repertoires appeared to be more similar among patients than among healthy donors. Because cDNA rather than genomic DNA was sequenced, highly expressing activated cells could have been over-represented, although no difference in activation and CD3 levels was found between groups. In all four CD4+ subsets, TCRB CDR3 length was moderately but significantly shorter in type 1 diabetes patients. Fewer insertions and more nucleotide deletions at VDJ recombination sites were observed in patients with type 1 diabetes, implying thymic rearrangement abnormalities. Because small numbers of individuals were included in the HLA sub-analyses, any influence of HLA type on TCRB rearrangement was left unresolved. Shorter templates might have been favored by PCR, but patient and control samples were amplified and corrected together, so both groups would have been affected equally by any skew.

All of the isolated RNA was reverse transcribed with the High Capacity cDNA Reverse Transcription Kit, so expressed TCRB transcripts were sequenced. Deep immunoSEQ sequencing was applied to naive, central memory and regulatory T cell samples, giving an average of around 3.4 million total reads per sample. Sorted cells were lysed in RLT buffer, and RNA was extracted using DNase-treated RNeasy Micro or Mini kits according to cell number. Each cell subset was processed separately to prevent cross-contamination, with patient and healthy donor samples processed together. Using the immunoSEQ multiplex PCR, TCRB sequences were amplified from cDNA into 87-bp fragments spanning the CDR3 region. Amplicons were sequenced on the Illumina HiSeq platform. In the original analysis: Synthetic template baselines were used to correct PCR bias computationally, reads within Hamming distance 2 were collapsed, and singletons that could not be merged were discarded. Reads were aligned against IMGT to assign V, D and J genes, CDR3 length and insertions or deletions at six rearrangement sites. Within each subset, clonotype counts were normalized to the number of sorted cells before true diversity and Gini coefficients were calculated with the tcR R package. The overlap coefficient, calculated on TCRB nucleotide sequences, was used to quantify repertoire sharing. As a proxy for the pre-selection repertoire, out-of-frame TCRB sequences from naive cells were analyzed. Not all clones reach the TCRdb copy of this immuneACCESS table, which keeps in-frame sequences only. Checked studies attribute under half of the gap to unresolved V genes and leave the rest unexplained. The V and J calls and the clone size are those of that table, but D and trimming were determined from the DNA. A total of approximately 380,000 clones appear in this sample, approximately 15% of them only once. The ten largest clones take up 0.019% of the sample.

A single peripheral blood draw of approximately 110 mL on average was collected from each donor into heparinised tubes. A BD FACSAria II and a panel including CD45RO, CCR7, CD25, CD127, CD95 and CD27 were used to sort naive, central memory, regulatory and stem cell-like memory CD4+ T cells. A purity above 95% was achieved for all sorted populations. PBMCs were isolated immediately by Lymphoprep density gradient centrifugation and stained directly without culture. To minimize batch effects, samples were stained and sorted in pairs, one healthy donor with one patient per experiment. In its sample, this clone was seen a few times. The antigen it recognizes is unknown. Per-base quality was not reported, and no clone a single base away is much larger than it. CDR1 ENHRY and CDR2 SYGVKD are derived from the germline V gene. The CDR3 runs 16 amino acids, cysteine and phenylalanine included. Only CDR3 DNA remains: 48 bases, in frame from the first base. V and J are trimmed by 3 bases and 1 base, and the gene matches miss 5 bases of the junction.

This clonotype was sampled from a woman aged 18-29 years in good health. Sequenced input: naive CD4+ T cells from blood. This specimen's cell subset or site label, interpreted: true naive CD4+ T cells. The chain links TRBV10-3 with TRBJ2-1, with 8 middle bases fitting TRBD2. The CDR3 protein is CAISDGSGSSYNEQFF. Here is the DNA: TGTGCCATCAGTGACGGGAGCGGGAGTTCCTACAATGAGCAGTTCTTC.